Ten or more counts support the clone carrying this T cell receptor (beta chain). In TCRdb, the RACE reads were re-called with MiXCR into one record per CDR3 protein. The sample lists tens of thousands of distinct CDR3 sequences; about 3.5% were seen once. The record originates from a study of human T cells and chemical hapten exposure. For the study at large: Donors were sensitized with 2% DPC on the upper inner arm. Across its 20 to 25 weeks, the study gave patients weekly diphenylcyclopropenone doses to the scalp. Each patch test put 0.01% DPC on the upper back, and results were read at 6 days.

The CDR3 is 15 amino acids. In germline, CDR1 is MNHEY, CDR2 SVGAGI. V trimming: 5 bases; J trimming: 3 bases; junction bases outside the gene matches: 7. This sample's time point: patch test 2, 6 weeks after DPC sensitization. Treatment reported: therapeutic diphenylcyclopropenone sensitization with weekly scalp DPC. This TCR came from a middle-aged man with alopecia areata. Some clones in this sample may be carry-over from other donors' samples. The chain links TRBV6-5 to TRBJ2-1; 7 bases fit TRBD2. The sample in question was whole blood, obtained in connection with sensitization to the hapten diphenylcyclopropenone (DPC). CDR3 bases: TGTGCCAGCAGTGCTCTAGCGGTTTACTACAATGAGCAGTTCTTC. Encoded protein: CASSALAVYYNEQFF.